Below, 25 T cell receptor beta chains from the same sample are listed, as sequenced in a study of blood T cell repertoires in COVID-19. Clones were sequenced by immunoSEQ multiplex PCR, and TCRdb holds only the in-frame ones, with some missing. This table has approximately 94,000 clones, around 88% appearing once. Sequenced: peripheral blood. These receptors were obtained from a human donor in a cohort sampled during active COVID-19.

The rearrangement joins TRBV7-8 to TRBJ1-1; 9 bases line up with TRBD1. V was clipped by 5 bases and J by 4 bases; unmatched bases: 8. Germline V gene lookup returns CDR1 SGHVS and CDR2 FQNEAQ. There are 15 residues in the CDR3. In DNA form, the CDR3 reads TGTGCCAGCAGCCTGACAACAGGGGGCATCACTGAAGCTTTCTTT. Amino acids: CASSLTTGGITEAFF.

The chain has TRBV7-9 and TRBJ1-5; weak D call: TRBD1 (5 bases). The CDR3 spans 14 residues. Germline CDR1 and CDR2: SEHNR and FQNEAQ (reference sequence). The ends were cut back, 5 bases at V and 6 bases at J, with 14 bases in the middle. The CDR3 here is CASSSAGSGQPQHF. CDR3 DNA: TGTGCCAGCAGCAGCGCAGGGTCGGGTCAGCCCCAGCATTTT.

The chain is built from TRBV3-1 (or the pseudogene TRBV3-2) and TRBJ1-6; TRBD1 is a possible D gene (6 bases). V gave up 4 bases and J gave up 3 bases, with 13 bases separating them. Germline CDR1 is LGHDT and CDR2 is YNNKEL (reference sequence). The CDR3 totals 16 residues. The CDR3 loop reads CASSPLTGLYNSPLHF. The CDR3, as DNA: TGTGCCAGCAGCCCCTTGACAGGTCTCTATAATTCACCCCTCCACTTT.

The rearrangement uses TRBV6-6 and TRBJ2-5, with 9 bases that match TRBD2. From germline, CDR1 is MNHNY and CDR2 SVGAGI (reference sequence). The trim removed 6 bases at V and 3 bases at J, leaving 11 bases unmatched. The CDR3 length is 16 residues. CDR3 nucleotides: TGTGCCAGCAGCCTACTAGCGGGCGGCCTAAAAGAGACCCAGTACTTC. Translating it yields CASSLLAGGLKETQYF.

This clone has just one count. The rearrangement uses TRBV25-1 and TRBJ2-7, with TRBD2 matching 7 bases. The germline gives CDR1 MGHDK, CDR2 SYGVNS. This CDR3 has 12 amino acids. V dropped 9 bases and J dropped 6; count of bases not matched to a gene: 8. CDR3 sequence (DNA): TGTGCCAGTTCCCTGGGGGGGGGCGAGCAGTACTTC. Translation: CASSLGGGEQYF.

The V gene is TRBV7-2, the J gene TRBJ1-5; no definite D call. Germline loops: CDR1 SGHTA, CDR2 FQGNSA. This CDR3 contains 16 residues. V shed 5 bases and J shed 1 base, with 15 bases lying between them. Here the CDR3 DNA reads TGTGCCAGCAGCCTATTCGGAGGTCCGAGCAATCAGCCCCAGCATTTT. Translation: CASSLFGGPSNQPQHF.

Here the CDR3 reads CASSIKGPFYEQYF. The DNA for the CDR3 is TGTGCCAGCAGCATAAAGGGGCCCTTCTACGAGCAGTACTTC. V usage is TRBV27 and J usage is TRBJ2-7; TRBD1 is a possible D gene (5 bases). The V gene's germline CDR1 is MNHEY and CDR2 SMNVEV (reference sequence). The CDR3 spans 14 residues. V lost 6 bases and J lost 3, with 15 bases in between.

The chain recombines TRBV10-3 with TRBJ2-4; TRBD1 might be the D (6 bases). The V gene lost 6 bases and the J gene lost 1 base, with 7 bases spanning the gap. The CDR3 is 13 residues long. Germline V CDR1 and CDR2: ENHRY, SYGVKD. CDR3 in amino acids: CAISQGAKNIQYF. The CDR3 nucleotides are TGTGCCATCAGCCAGGGGGCCAAAAACATTCAGTACTTC.

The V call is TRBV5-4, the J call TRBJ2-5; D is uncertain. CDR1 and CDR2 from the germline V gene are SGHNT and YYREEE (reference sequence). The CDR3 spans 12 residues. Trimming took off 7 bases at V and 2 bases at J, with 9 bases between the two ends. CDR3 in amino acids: CASGAAQETQYF. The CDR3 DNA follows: TGTGCCAGCGGAGCAGCTCAAGAGACCCAGTACTTC.

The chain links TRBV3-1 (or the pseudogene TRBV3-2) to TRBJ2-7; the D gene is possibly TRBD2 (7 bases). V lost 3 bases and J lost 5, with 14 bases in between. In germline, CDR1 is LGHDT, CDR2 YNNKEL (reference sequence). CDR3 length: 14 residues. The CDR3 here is CASSHRAGADEQYF. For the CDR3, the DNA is TGTGCCAGCAGCCACCGGGCGGGGGCGGACGAGCAGTACTTC.

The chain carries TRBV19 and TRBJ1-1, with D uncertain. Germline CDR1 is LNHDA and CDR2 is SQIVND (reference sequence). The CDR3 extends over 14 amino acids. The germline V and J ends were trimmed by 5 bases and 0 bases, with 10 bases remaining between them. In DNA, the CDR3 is TGTGCCAGTAGTCGGTCGGGAATGAACACTGAAGCTTTCTTT. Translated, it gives CASSRSGMNTEAFF. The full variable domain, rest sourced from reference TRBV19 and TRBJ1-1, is DGGITQSPKYLFRKEGQNVTLSCEQNLNHDAMYWYRQDPGQGLRLIYYSQIVNDFQKGDIAEGYSVSREKKESFPLTVTSAQKNPTAFYLCASSRSGMNTEAFFGQGTRLTVV.

CDR3 loop: CASSRDTIRNQPQHF. CDR3 DNA sequence: TGTGCCAGCAGCCGAGACACCATCCGCAATCAGCCCCAGCATTTT. The chain has TRBV7-9 and TRBJ1-5; D remains unclear. The CDR3 has 15 amino acids. From germline, CDR1 is SEHNR and CDR2 FQNEAQ (reference sequence). V was trimmed by 5 bases and J by 2 bases, leaving 13 bases between them.

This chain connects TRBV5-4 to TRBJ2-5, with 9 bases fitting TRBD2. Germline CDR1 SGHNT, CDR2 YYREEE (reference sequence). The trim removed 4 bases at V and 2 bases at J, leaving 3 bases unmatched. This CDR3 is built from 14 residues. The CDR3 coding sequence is TGTGCCAGCAGCCCCGGACTAGCGCAAGAGACCCAGTACTTC. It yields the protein CASSPGLAQETQYF.

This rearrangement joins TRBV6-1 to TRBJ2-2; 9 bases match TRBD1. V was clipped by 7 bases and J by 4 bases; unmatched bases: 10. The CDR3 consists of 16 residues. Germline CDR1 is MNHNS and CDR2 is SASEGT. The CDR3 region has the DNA TGTGCCAGCACCGAAGCCGGGACAGGGCGCACCGGGGAGCTGTTTTTT. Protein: CASTEAGTGRTGELFF.

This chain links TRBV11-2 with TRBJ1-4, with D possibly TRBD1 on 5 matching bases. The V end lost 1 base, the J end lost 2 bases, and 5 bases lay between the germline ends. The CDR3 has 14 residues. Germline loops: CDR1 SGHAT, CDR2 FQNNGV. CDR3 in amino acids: CASSLGGTNEKLFF. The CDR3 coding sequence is TGTGCCAGCAGCTTAGGGGGCACTAATGAAAAACTGTTTTTT. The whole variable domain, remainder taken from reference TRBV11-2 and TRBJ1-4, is EAGVAQSPRYKIIEKRQSVAFWCNPISGHATLYWYQQILGQGPKLLIQFQNNGVVDDSQLPKDRFSAERLKGVDSTLKIQPAKLEDSAVYLCASSLGGTNEKLFFGSGTQLSVL.

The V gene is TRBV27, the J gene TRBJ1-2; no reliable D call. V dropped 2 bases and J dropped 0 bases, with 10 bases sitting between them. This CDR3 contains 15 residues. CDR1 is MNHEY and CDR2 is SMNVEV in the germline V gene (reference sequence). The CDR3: CASSLTGSANYGYTF. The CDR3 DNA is TGTGCCAGCAGTTTAACCGGGTCAGCTAACTATGGCTACACCTTC.

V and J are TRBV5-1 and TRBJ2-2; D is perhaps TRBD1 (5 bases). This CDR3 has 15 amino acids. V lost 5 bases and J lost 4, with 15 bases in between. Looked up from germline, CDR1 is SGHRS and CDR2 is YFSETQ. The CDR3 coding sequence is TGCGCCAGCAGTAATTCGGACATTGGCACCGGGGAGCTGTTTTTT. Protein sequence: CASSNSDIGTGELFF.

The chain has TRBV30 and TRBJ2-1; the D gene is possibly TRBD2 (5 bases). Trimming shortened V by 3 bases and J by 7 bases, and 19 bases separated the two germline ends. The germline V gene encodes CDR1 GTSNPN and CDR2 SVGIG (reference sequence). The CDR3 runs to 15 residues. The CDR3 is CAWSGRRTYPNEQFF. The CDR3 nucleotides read TGTGCCTGGAGCGGGCGAAGGACTTACCCGAATGAGCAGTTCTTC.

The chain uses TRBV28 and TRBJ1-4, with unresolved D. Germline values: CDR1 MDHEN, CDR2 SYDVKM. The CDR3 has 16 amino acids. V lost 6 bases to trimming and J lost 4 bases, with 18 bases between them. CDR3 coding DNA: TGTGCCAGCAGCCCAGAGACTCCTCGGGGTAATGAAAAACTGTTTTTT. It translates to CASSPETPRGNEKLFF.

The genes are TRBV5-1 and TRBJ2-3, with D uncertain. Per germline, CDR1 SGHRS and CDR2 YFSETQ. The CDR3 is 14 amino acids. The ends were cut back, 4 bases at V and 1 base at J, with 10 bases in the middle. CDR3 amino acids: CASSTYTRTDTQYF. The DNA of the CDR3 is TGCGCCAGCAGCACATATACCCGCACAGATACGCAGTATTTT.

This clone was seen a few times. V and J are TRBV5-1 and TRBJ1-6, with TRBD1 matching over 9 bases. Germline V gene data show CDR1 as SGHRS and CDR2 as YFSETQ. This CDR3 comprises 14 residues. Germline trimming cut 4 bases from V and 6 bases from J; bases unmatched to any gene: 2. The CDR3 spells CASSGDRVNSPLHF. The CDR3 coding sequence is TGCGCCAGCAGCGGGGACAGGGTTAATTCACCCCTCCACTTT.

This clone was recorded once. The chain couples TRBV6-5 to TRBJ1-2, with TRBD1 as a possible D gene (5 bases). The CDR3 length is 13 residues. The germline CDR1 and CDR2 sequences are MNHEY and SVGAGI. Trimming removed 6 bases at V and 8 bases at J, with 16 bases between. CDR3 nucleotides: TGTGCCAGCAGAACCCAGGGTGAAGGAGGCTACACCTTC. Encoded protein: CASRTQGEGGYTF.

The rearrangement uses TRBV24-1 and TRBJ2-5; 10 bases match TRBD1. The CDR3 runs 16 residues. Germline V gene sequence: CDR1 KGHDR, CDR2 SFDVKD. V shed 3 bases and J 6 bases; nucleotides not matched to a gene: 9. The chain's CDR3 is CATSDPTGGVGKTQYF. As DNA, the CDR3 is TGTGCCACCAGTGATCCGACAGGGGGCGTTGGAAAGACCCAGTACTTC.

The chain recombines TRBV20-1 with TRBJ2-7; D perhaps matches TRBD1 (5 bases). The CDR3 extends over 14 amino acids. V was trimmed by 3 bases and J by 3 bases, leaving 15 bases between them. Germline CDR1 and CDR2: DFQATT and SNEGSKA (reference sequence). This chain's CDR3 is CSASPLDKYYEQYF. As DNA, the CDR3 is TGCAGTGCTAGTCCGCTGGACAAATACTACGAGCAGTACTTC.

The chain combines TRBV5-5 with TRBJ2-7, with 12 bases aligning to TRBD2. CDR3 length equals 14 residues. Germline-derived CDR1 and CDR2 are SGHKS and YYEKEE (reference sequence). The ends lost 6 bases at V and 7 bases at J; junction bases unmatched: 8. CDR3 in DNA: TGTGCCAGCACCCGACTAGCGGGAGTGGGTGAGCAGTACTTC. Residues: CASTRLAGVGEQYF.